This T cell receptor (beta chain) was identified during a study of T cell responses to AZD1222 COVID-19 vaccine. CDR1 and CDR2 from the germline V gene are LGHDT and YNNKEL (reference sequence). J gave up 3 bases and V 5 bases, and 9 bases lay outside the gene matches. The CDR3 extends over 15 amino acids. Profiled with immunoSEQ multiplex PCR; TCRdb holds only in-frame clones, not every one. The sample shows roughly 100,000 clones, 70% to 90% of them seen only once. The receptor was derived from an adult who received the AZD1222 COVID-19 vaccine. The V call is TRBV3-1 (or the pseudogene TRBV3-2), the J call TRBJ1-1, with 7 positions matching TRBD1. The sample consisted of peripheral blood, taken 28 days after the second AZD1222 dose. Here the CDR3 reads CASSKRITGDTEAFF. In DNA, the CDR3 is TGTGCCAGCAGCAAAAGGATAACAGGGGACACTGAAGCTTTCTTT.